This T cell receptor beta chain was recorded in a study of T cells in Graves' hyperthyroidism and ophthalmopathy. Study-level findings and limits: Most thyroid clonotypes with frequency above 0.001 were detected in blood.

The investigators amplified TCR beta CDR3 regions from RNA transcripts. TCR CDR3 regions were first amplified by RT-PCR with HTBI primers. TCRdb processed the multiplex PCR reads anew with MiXCR; each CDR3 protein has one entry. Among under 70,000 distinct CDR3 sequences listed, 53% were seen once. V lost 4 bases and J lost 4, with 10 bases in between. The CDR3 sequence is 14 residues long. CDR1 and CDR2 (germline): KGHDR, SFDVKD. This clonotype was seen only a few times. Antigen specificity is unknown. What was sequenced was blood. The chain employs TRBV24-1 and TRBJ2-1; no reliable D call. The source of this sequence is a woman aged 60-75 years with Graves' ophthalmopathy. The CDR3 loop reads CATSEAGPYNEQFF. DNA for the CDR3: TGTGCCACCAGTGAGGCCGGGCCATACAATGAGCAGTTCTTC.